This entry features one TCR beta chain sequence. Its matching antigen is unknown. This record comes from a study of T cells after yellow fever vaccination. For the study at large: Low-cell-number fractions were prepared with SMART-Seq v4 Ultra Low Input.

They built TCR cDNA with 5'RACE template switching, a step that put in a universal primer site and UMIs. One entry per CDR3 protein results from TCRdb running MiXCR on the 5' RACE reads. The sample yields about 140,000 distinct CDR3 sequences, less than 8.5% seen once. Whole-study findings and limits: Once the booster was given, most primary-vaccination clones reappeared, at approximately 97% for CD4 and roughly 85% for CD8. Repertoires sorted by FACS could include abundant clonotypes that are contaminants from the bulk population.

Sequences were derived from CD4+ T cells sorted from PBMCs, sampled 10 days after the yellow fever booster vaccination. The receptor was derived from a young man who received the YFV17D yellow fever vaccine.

The chain's CDR3 is CAHQRGFTGELFF. Here the CDR3 DNA reads TGTGCCCACCAGCGGGGCTTCACCGGGGAGCTGTTTTTT. The chain couples TRBV10-3 to TRBJ2-2, with TRBD2 matching over 7 bases. The germline V gene encodes CDR1 ENHRY and CDR2 SYGVKD. Trimming removed 11 bases from V and 4 bases from J; junction bases left unmatched: 7. This CDR3 has 13 amino acids.